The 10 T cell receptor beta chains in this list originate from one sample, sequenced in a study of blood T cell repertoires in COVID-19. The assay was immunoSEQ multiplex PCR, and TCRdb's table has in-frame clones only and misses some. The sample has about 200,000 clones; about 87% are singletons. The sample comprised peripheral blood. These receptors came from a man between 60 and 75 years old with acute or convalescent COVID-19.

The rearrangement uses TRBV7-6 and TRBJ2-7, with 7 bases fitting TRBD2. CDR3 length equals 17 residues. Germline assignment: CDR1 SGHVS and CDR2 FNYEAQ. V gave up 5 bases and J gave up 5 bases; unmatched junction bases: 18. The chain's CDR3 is CASSRPSSGLFPHEQYF. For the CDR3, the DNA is TGTGCCAGCAGCCGACCTTCTTCGGGACTATTCCCCCACGAGCAGTACTTC.

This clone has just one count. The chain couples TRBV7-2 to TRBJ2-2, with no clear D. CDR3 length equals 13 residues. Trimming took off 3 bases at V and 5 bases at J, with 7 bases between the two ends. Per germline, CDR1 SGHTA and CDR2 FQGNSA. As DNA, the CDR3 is TGTGCCAGCAGCTTCTCTAATACCGGGGAGCTGTTTTTT. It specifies CASSFSNTGELFF.

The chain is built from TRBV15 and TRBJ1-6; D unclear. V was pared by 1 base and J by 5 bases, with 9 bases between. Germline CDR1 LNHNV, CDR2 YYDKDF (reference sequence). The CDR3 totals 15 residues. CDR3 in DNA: TGTGCCACCAGCAGAGGCAGTTACGATAATTCACCCCTCCACTTT. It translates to CATSRGSYDNSPLHF.

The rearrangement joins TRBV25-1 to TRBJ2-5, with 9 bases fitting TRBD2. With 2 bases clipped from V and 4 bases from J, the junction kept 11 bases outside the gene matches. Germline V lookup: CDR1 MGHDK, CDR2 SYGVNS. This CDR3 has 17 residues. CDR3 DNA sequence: TGTGCCAGCAGTGAAGCGGGTAGTAGCGGGGGTCGAGAGACCCAGTACTTC. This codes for CASSEAGSSGGRETQYF.

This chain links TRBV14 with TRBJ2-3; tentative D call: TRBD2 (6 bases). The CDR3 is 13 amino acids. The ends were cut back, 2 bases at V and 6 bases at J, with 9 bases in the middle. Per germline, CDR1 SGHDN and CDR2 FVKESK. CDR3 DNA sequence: TGTGCCAGCAGCCAAAATGGGGGGGATACGCAGTATTTT. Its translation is CASSQNGGDTQYF.

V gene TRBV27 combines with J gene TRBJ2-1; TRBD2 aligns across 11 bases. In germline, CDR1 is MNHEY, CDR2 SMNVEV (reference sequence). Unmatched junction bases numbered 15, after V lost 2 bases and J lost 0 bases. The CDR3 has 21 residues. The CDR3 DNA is TGTGCCAGCAGTTTACGGGCTAGCGGGGGGCTGGGCTTTAGCTCCTACAATGAGCAGTTCTTC. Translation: CASSLRASGGLGFSSYNEQFF.

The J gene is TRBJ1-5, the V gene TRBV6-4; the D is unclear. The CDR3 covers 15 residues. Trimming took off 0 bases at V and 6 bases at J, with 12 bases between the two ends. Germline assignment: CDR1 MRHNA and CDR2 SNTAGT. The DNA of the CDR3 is TGTGCCAGCAGTGACTCGGAGGGAAGCGGTCAGCCCCAGCATTTT. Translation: CASSDSEGSGQPQHF.

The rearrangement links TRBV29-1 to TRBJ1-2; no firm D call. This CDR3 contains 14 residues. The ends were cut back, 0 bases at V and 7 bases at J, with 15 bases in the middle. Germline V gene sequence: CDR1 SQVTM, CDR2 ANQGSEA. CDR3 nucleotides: TGCAGCGTTGAAGAAGGAACGCCGGGAAGTGGCTACACCTTC. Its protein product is CSVEEGTPGSGYTF.

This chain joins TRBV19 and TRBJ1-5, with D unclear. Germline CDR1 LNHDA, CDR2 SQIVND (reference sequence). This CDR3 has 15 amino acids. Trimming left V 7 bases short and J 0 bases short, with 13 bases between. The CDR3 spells CASTWGVTSNQPQHF. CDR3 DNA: TGTGCCAGTACGTGGGGAGTGACTAGCAATCAGCCCCAGCATTTT.

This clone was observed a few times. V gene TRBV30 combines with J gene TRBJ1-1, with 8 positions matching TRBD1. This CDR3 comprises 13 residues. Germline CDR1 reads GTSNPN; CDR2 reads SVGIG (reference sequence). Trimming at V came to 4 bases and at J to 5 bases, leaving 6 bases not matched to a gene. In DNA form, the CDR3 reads TGTGCCTGGACAGACAGGGGTTGGACTGAAGCTTTCTTT. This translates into CAWTDRGWTEAFF.